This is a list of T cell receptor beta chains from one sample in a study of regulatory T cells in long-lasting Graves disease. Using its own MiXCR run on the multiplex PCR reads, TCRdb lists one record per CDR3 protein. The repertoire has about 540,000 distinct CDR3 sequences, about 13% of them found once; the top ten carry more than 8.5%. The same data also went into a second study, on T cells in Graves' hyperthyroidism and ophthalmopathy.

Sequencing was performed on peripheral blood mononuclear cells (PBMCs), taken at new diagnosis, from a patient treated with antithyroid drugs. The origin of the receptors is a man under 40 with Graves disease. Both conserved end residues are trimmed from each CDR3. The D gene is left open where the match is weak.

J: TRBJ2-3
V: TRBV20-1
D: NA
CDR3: SASRRTDTQY

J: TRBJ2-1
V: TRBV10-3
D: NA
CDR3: AISDGSLNEQF

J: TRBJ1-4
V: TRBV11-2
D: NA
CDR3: ASSLGHRDNEKLF

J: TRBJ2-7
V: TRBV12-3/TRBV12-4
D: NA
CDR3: ASSLVVGRTEGYEQY

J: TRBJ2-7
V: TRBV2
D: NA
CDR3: ASRLDHEQY

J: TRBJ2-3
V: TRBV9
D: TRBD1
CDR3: ASTWTGADTDTQY

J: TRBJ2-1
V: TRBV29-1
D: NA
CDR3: SVKWNEQF

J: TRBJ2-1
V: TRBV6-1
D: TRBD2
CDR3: ASSPRLAGGSSSYNEQF

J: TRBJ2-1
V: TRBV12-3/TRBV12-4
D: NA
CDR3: ASQAESSYNEQF

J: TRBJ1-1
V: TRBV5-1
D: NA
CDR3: ASSSGTPEAF

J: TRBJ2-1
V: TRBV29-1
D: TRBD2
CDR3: SVGGTSSYNEQF

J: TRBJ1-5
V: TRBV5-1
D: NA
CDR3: ASSLGWGGAHQPQH

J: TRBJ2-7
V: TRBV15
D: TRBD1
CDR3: ATSTLRGSYEQY

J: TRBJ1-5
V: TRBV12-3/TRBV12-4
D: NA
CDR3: ASSLPGVDQPQH

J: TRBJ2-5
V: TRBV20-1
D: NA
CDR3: SPQSGETQY

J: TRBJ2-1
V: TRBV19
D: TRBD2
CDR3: ASSIVGTTGNEQF

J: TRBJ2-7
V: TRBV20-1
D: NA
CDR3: SARSDFLYEQY

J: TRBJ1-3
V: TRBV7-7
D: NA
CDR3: ASSPDGSGNTIY

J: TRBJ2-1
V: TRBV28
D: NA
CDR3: ASSLLVNYNEQF

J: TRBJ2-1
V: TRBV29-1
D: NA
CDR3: SVPGTASSYNEQF

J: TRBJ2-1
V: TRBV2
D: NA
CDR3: ASSPTVYNEQF

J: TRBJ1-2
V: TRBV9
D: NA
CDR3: ASSVDEGSDYGYT

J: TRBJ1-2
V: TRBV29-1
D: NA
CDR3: SVDTVTYGYT

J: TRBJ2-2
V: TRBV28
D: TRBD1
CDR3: ASSSGQGDTGELF